A selection of T cell receptor beta chains follows, all from one sample in a study of cytomegalovirus exposure and HLA in healthy donors. TCRdb's table, derived via immunoSEQ multiplex PCR, lists solely in-frame clones and lacks some. Of 60,000 to 75,000 clones detected, 60% to 80% appear once; the ten largest clones hold 22%. Sequenced input: PBMCs. These receptors came from a woman in her 30s in good health and CMV-seropositive. The CDR3 runs from the conserved cysteine through the conserved F or W. The D gene is left open where the match is weak. The size field is filled for only some rows; it gives once, few, many or a size class.

j_gene: TRBJ2-7; d_gene: TRBD2; v_gene: TRBV30; abundance: .; CDR3nt: TGTGCCTGGAGTGTAAAACAGGGACCTAGCGGGAGAGTATCCTACGAGCAGTACTTC; CDR3aa: CAWSVKQGPSGRVSYEQYF
j_gene: TRBJ2-4; d_gene: TRBD2; v_gene: TRBV30; abundance: .; CDR3nt: TGTGCCTGGAGTGTACAAGGGAGGGGCATTCAGTACTTC; CDR3aa: CAWSVQGRGIQYF
j_gene: TRBJ2-7; d_gene: TRBD1; v_gene: TRBV28; abundance: .; CDR3nt: TGTGCCAGCAGAACAGGGGAAAGAACCTACGAGCAGTACTTC; CDR3aa: CASRTGERTYEQYF
j_gene: TRBJ2-7; d_gene: .; v_gene: TRBV5-6; abundance: .; CDR3nt: TGTGCCAGCAGGGGCAGTCCAAATCACGAGCAGTACTTC; CDR3aa: CASRGSPNHEQYF
j_gene: TRBJ2-7; d_gene: .; v_gene: TRBV5-8; abundance: few; CDR3nt: TGTGCCAGCAACTTAGCAGGGCGGTTCTACGAGCAGTACTTC; CDR3aa: CASNLAGRFYEQYF
j_gene: TRBJ2-3; d_gene: .; v_gene: TRBV25-1; abundance: .; CDR3nt: TGTGCCAGCAGTGATCGTACTGATACGCAGTATTTT; CDR3aa: CASSDRTDTQYF
j_gene: TRBJ2-2; d_gene: .; v_gene: TRBV5-1; abundance: .; CDR3nt: TGCGCCAGCAGCTCGGGACAAACAAACACCGGGGAGCTGTTTTTT; CDR3aa: CASSSGQTNTGELFF
j_gene: TRBJ1-2; d_gene: TRBD1; v_gene: TRBV15; abundance: .; CDR3nt: TGTGCCACCAGCAGAGGCCCGGAAAAGGGGGCTGGCTACACCTTC; CDR3aa: CATSRGPEKGAGYTF
j_gene: TRBJ2-3; d_gene: .; v_gene: TRBV28; abundance: .; CDR3nt: TGTGCCAGCAGTCCTGGAGGGCCCCTCACAGATACGCAGTATTTT; CDR3aa: CASSPGGPLTDTQYF
j_gene: TRBJ2-7; d_gene: TRBD1; v_gene: TRBV4-1; abundance: .; CDR3nt: TGCGCCAGCAGCCCTTGGACAGGAGGCGCGAACGAGCAGTACTTC; CDR3aa: CASSPWTGGANEQYF
j_gene: TRBJ2-7; d_gene: .; v_gene: TRBV29-1; abundance: .; CDR3nt: TGCAGCGTTGGTGGAGCCTACGAGCAGTACTTC; CDR3aa: CSVGGAYEQYF
j_gene: TRBJ2-7; d_gene: .; v_gene: TRBV20-1; abundance: .; CDR3nt: TGCAGTGCACTGTTGTACGAGCAGTACTTC; CDR3aa: CSALLYEQYF
j_gene: TRBJ2-7; d_gene: .; v_gene: TRBV7-8; abundance: .; CDR3nt: TGTGCCAGCAGCCTAAGACTAGTTTCTTACGAGCAGTACTTC; CDR3aa: CASSLRLVSYEQYF
j_gene: TRBJ2-1; d_gene: TRBD1; v_gene: TRBV25-1; abundance: .; CDR3nt: TGTGCCAGCAGTGTAGACAGGGGAAGGGGGAATGAGCAGTTCTTC; CDR3aa: CASSVDRGRGNEQFF
j_gene: TRBJ1-1; d_gene: .; v_gene: TRBV29-1; abundance: .; CDR3nt: TGCAGCGCCTGGCTACGGGCTGAAGCTTTCTTT; CDR3aa: CSAWLRAEAFF
j_gene: TRBJ1-1; d_gene: TRBD1; v_gene: TRBV9; abundance: once; CDR3nt: TGTGCCAGCAGCGCCCCTCAGGGGGCGGACACTGAAGCTTTCTTT; CDR3aa: CASSAPQGADTEAFF
j_gene: TRBJ2-1; d_gene: TRBD2; v_gene: TRBV29-1; abundance: .; CDR3nt: TGCAGCGTTCTCCCCCTAAGCGGGAGAGGGGGGTACAATGAGCAGTTCTTC; CDR3aa: CSVLPLSGRGGYNEQFF
j_gene: TRBJ2-7; d_gene: TRBD1; v_gene: TRBV7-3; abundance: few; CDR3nt: TGTGCCAGCAGCCGCGAGTGGACAGGCCAGTACTTC; CDR3aa: CASSREWTGQYF
j_gene: TRBJ1-3; d_gene: .; v_gene: TRBV30; abundance: .; CDR3nt: TGTGCCTGGCACGGTGCCTCTGGAAACACCATATATTTT; CDR3aa: CAWHGASGNTIYF
j_gene: TRBJ2-1; d_gene: .; v_gene: TRBV4-1; abundance: .; CDR3nt: TGCGCCAGCAGCCAAGCGCTAGTCAATGAGCAGTTCTTC; CDR3aa: CASSQALVNEQFF
j_gene: TRBJ2-1; d_gene: TRBD2; v_gene: TRBV19; abundance: .; CDR3nt: TGTGCCAGTAGTTGGACTAGCTCACCTGAGCAGTTCTTC; CDR3aa: CASSWTSSPEQFF
j_gene: TRBJ1-1; d_gene: TRBD1; v_gene: TRBV5-1; abundance: .; CDR3nt: TGCGCCAGCAGCACCGGACAGGGGGCTCTGAACACTGAAGCTTTCTTT; CDR3aa: CASSTGQGALNTEAFF
j_gene: TRBJ1-1; d_gene: .; v_gene: TRBV29-1; abundance: .; CDR3nt: TGCAGCGTTGCTACCACTGAAGCTTTCTTT; CDR3aa: CSVATTEAFF
j_gene: TRBJ2-7; d_gene: .; v_gene: TRBV4-2; abundance: .; CDR3nt: TGTGCCAGCAGCCAGGGGAGCGGAACCTACGAGCAGTACTTC; CDR3aa: CASSQGSGTYEQYF
j_gene: TRBJ2-7; d_gene: .; v_gene: TRBV5-8; abundance: .; CDR3nt: TGTGCCAGCAGCTTGGGACAGCAGGAGTACTTC; CDR3aa: CASSLGQQEYF
j_gene: TRBJ1-2; d_gene: .; v_gene: TRBV5-5; abundance: .; CDR3nt: TGTGCCAGCAGCCCTGACACTAACTATGGCTACACCTTC; CDR3aa: CASSPDTNYGYTF
j_gene: TRBJ1-2; d_gene: .; v_gene: TRBV14; abundance: .; CDR3nt: TGTGCCAGCAGCCAAGAAAAAGGGGCGGTTGGAGCTGGCTACACCTTC; CDR3aa: CASSQEKGAVGAGYTF
j_gene: TRBJ2-3; d_gene: TRBD1; v_gene: TRBV2; abundance: .; CDR3nt: TGTGCCAGCATGGGACAGGGAGCAGCAGATACGCAGTATTTT; CDR3aa: CASMGQGAADTQYF
j_gene: TRBJ1-1; d_gene: TRBD1; v_gene: TRBV29-1; abundance: few; CDR3nt: TGCAGCGGGGGACAGGGTGAGCTCACTGAAGCTTTCTTT; CDR3aa: CSGGQGELTEAFF
j_gene: TRBJ1-2; d_gene: .; v_gene: TRBV2; abundance: .; CDR3nt: TGTGCCAGCAGGACGGGGGATAACTATGGCTACACCTTC; CDR3aa: CASRTGDNYGYTF
j_gene: TRBJ2-7; d_gene: TRBD1; v_gene: TRBV7-6; abundance: few; CDR3nt: TGTGCCAGCAGCTCTCCTCCGGGACAGGGGGCCTCCTACGAGCAGTACTTC; CDR3aa: CASSSPPGQGASYEQYF
j_gene: TRBJ1-1; d_gene: .; v_gene: TRBV10-3; abundance: .; CDR3nt: TGTGCCATCAGTGAGTCAAGAGACAGTGAAGCTTTCTTT; CDR3aa: CAISESRDSEAFF
j_gene: TRBJ2-7; d_gene: .; v_gene: TRBV28; abundance: .; CDR3nt: TGTGCCAGCAGTTTAGATGGCACATCCTACGAGCAGTACTTC; CDR3aa: CASSLDGTSYEQYF
j_gene: TRBJ2-7; d_gene: TRBD1; v_gene: TRBV12-5; abundance: .; CDR3nt: TGTGCTAGTGGTTTGGAACAGGGGGGTACCTACGAGCAGTACTTC; CDR3aa: CASGLEQGGTYEQYF
j_gene: TRBJ1-3; d_gene: .; v_gene: TRBV25-1; abundance: .; CDR3nt: TGTGCCAGCAGTGACGGGGGTCGACGTGGAAACACCATATATTTT; CDR3aa: CASSDGGRRGNTIYF
j_gene: TRBJ1-2; d_gene: TRBD1; v_gene: TRBV4-1; abundance: .; CDR3nt: TGCGCCAGCAGCCAAGATCGAGGGACAGGGCCAAACTATGGCTACACCTTC; CDR3aa: CASSQDRGTGPNYGYTF
j_gene: TRBJ2-1; d_gene: TRBD2; v_gene: TRBV5-1; abundance: few; CDR3nt: TGCGCCAGCAGGCGGGAGAGCTCCTACAATGAGCAGTTCTTC; CDR3aa: CASRRESSYNEQFF
j_gene: TRBJ1-1; d_gene: TRBD1; v_gene: TRBV28; abundance: .; CDR3nt: TGTGCCAGCAGTCTGGGACAGGGGCTTGAAGCTTTCTTT; CDR3aa: CASSLGQGLEAFF
j_gene: TRBJ1-2; d_gene: TRBD1; v_gene: TRBV6-1; abundance: few; CDR3nt: TGTGCCAGCATCCAACGGACAGGGGGAGGCTACACCTTC; CDR3aa: CASIQRTGGGYTF
j_gene: TRBJ2-2; d_gene: .; v_gene: TRBV7-6; abundance: once; CDR3nt: TGTGCCAGCAGCGTACAGCCATTGAACACCGGGGAGCTGTTTTTT; CDR3aa: CASSVQPLNTGELFF
j_gene: TRBJ2-1; d_gene: .; v_gene: TRBV6-5; abundance: .; CDR3nt: TGTGCCAGCAGTCCCAGGCTAGCGAACAATGAGCAGTTCTTC; CDR3aa: CASSPRLANNEQFF
j_gene: TRBJ2-7; d_gene: TRBD1; v_gene: TRBV30; abundance: .; CDR3nt: TGTGCCTGGAGTCGACAGGGCGCCTACGAGCAGTACTTC; CDR3aa: CAWSRQGAYEQYF
j_gene: TRBJ2-7; d_gene: TRBD2; v_gene: TRBV25-1; abundance: .; CDR3nt: TGTGCCAGGTTCAAAGCGGGACGGGAGGCCTTGGCCGTATACGAGCAGTACTTC; CDR3aa: CARFKAGREALAVYEQYF
j_gene: TRBJ2-7; d_gene: TRBD2; v_gene: TRBV6-1; abundance: few; CDR3nt: TGTGCCAGCAGTGAACGGGTTGGAGCGGGAGTCGACGAGCAGTACTTC; CDR3aa: CASSERVGAGVDEQYF
j_gene: TRBJ1-1; d_gene: .; v_gene: TRBV30; abundance: .; CDR3nt: TGTGCCTGGAGTCCCTCCGGGTACACTGAAGCTTTCTTT; CDR3aa: CAWSPSGYTEAFF
j_gene: TRBJ2-2; d_gene: .; v_gene: TRBV9; abundance: .; CDR3nt: TGTGCCAGCAGCGTGGGGGGTCTGGCCGGGGAGCTGTTTTTT; CDR3aa: CASSVGGLAGELFF
j_gene: TRBJ2-3; d_gene: .; v_gene: TRBV7-2; abundance: .; CDR3nt: TGTGCCAGCAGCTTAGTGCCGGGAGATACGCAGTATTTT; CDR3aa: CASSLVPGDTQYF
j_gene: TRBJ1-1; d_gene: .; v_gene: TRBV7-9; abundance: .; CDR3nt: TGTGCCAGCAGCGTACAGGGAGGGGGGACAACTGAAGCTTTCTTT; CDR3aa: CASSVQGGGTTEAFF
j_gene: TRBJ1-1; d_gene: .; v_gene: TRBV11-2; abundance: .; CDR3nt: TGTGCCAGCAGCTTAGGAGGATCTCACACTGAAGCTTTCTTT; CDR3aa: CASSLGGSHTEAFF